The clone carrying this T cell receptor (beta chain) was observed at least ten times. No antigen is known for it. Between the trimmed V and J ends, which lost 2 bases and 4 bases, there was a span of 14 bases. Germline V lookup: CDR1 SGHRS, CDR2 YFSETQ. The CDR3 has 15 residues. Libraries of TCR beta came from quantitative 5'-RACE with molecular barcodes. TCRdb independently ran MiXCR on the 5' RACE reads; one entry per CDR3 protein. In the table there are about 500,000 distinct CDR3 sequences, less than 6% of which are singletons. The sample belongs to a study of CD8 T cells in ankylosing spondylitis. Study outcomes and limitations: The clones that were linked to disease were reported to be significantly enriched in matched synovial fluid samples from ankylosing spondylitis patients. A TCR beta motif of under 10 highly homologous variants seemed to mark ankylosing spondylitis blood. Disease-linked clones had a CD8+ phenotype and relatively low frequency in peripheral blood.

The sequence was collected from a male donor with ankylosing spondylitis. The sequenced sample consisted of blood, either unsorted or a sorted T cell fraction (not recorded which). This chain connects TRBV5-1 to TRBJ2-3; tentative D call: TRBD2 (6 bases). The CDR3 spells CASSFLPPGADTQYF. In DNA form, the CDR3 reads TGCGCCAGCAGCTTCCTACCACCGGGGGCAGATACGCAGTATTTT.